This TCR beta chain was retrieved from a study of PD-1 blockade in mismatch repair-deficient tumors (dated by TCRdb to between 2016 and 2019). Concerning the study at large: Between late 2013 and 2016, the trial enrolled 80 to 95 consecutive patients with more than nine types of mismatch repair-deficient cancer, all of whom had received prior treatment and were progressing. Deep sequencing of TCR CDR3 regions was used to track tumor-associated T cell clones in peripheral blood of patients responding to PD-1 blockade.

The library was generated by the immunoSEQ multiplex PCR assay. Drawn from immuneACCESS, this table holds only the in-frame rearrangements with V and J called that TCRdb kept. Clones are partly lost; checked studies trace under half to an unresolved V gene and leave the rest unexplained. The sample table records about 68,000 clones; around 73% of these occur just once. Roughly 5.1% of the sample is in the top ten clones. Notes on this clone: Its antigen target is currently unknown. No quality values exist for individual bases; no much larger clone is one base distant.

The paper as a whole reports these results and caveats: Rapid expansion after pembrolizumab followed by contraction, generally before radiologic responses, was shown by tumor-resident clones, which were often undetectable in blood before treatment.

Mismatch repair deficiency was established in every enrolled patient by polymerase chain reaction or immunohistochemistry. A few patients who responded to pembrolizumab therapy underwent TCR sequencing. The phase II trial prospectively tested pembrolizumab PD-1 blockade in advanced mismatch repair-deficient cancers regardless of tissue of origin. Peripheral blood T cell samples were gathered serially, both before PD-1 blockade started and at multiple time points afterward. Blood sampling time points were reported as weeks after the first dose of pembrolizumab. The junction carries 11 bases between V and J, which are trimmed by 3 bases and 4 bases respectively. From the cysteine up to the phenylalanine, the CDR3 has a length of 14 residues. The read is trimmed to its CDR3 DNA, 42 bases read in frame from base 1. Sequences MNHEY (CDR1) and SMNVEV (CDR2) are obtained from the germline V gene (reference sequence).

The source of this sequence is an adult with mismatch repair-deficient cancer. The sample consisted of peripheral blood, taken 2 weeks after starting pembrolizumab. This chain is built from TRBV27 and TRBJ2-3, with no reliable assignment of the D segment. The DNA sequence reads TGTGCCAGCAGTTTTCATATTAGCCCAGATACGCAGTATTTT. Its translation reads: CASSFHISPDTQYF.